Listed here is a single TCR beta chain. The antigen remains undetermined. CDR3 length: 13 residues. CDR1 is SGHDT, CDR2 YYEEEE, per germline. V dropped 0 bases and J dropped 4 bases, with 8 bases sitting between them. The data were obtained in a study of OX40 agonist ivuxolimab in advanced cancers. As for the study in general: Patients with hepatocellular carcinoma, melanoma, renal cell or head and neck cancer made up the dose-escalation patients. Earlier treatment with anti-PD-1, anti-PD-L1 or anti-CTLA-4 was permitted, and about 40% had received some.

Study-level findings and limits: Expanded peripheral T-cell antigen specificity went undetermined. Some of the nonresponding patients also showed low levels of normalized T-cell clonal expansion.

Only in-frame clones appear in the TCRdb table, and some are missing; sequencing was by immunoSEQ multiplex PCR. The profile shows roughly 68,000 clones, approximately 80% of them singletons. V gene TRBV5-6 combines with J gene TRBJ2-7; weak D call: TRBD2 (6 bases). The sequencing used CD4+ or CD8+ T cells sorted from blood, collected in a trial of the OX40 agonist ivuxolimab. This clonotype was sampled from an adult with an advanced solid tumor such as melanoma, head and neck, liver or kidney cancer. CDR3 protein: CASSLGAGYEQYF. CDR3 nucleotide sequence: TGTGCCAGCAGCTTGGGCGCGGGATACGAGCAGTACTTC.